This T cell receptor beta chain was captured by sequencing in a study of CXCR3-negative and CXCR3-positive naive CD8 T cells. Study conclusions and caveats: Similar TRBV-TRBJ gene usage was seen in naive CXCR3-negative and CXCR3-positive cells, but not in memory cells. TRB CDR3s were more hydrophobic in CXCR3-positive than in CXCR3-negative naive cells.

Notes on this clonotype: Its antigen remains unidentified.

UMI-labeled TRB cDNA libraries were prepared by 5' RACE. TCRdb re-called the 5' RACE reads, yielding one record per CDR3 amino acid sequence without DNA. Its table records about 89,000 distinct CDR3 sequences. The CDR3 loop spans 17 amino acids. Germline CDR1 and CDR2: SGHRS and YFSETQ. The chain combines TRBV5-1 with TRBJ2-1; TCRdb picks TRBD2, but there is no DNA to check that call. The source material was naive CXCR3+ CD8+ T cells from blood. Subset specified: CD45RO-CCR7+CD27+CD95- naive CD8+ T cells expressing CXCR3 (TNR3+). This TCR was sampled from a human donor in good health. Some clones in this sample may be carry-over from other donors' samples. The CDR3 here is CASSLYQSGGPLNEQFF. Supplemented by reference TRBV5-1 and TRBJ2-1, the full variable domain reads KAGVTQTPRYLIKTRGQQVTLSCSPISGHRSVSWYQQTPGQGLQFLFEYFSETQRNKGNFPGRFSGRQFSNSRSEMNVSTLELGDSALYLCASSLYQSGGPLNEQFFGPGTRLTVL.